A single sample gave rise to the 20 T cell receptor beta chains below, sequenced in a study of T cells in Graves' hyperthyroidism and ophthalmopathy. TCR beta CDR3 region amplification was performed from RNA transcripts. A set of HTBI primers served as the primers for a first-round RT-PCR of the TCR CDR3. One entry per CDR3 protein, called by TCRdb with MiXCR from the multiplex PCR reads. The data show hundreds of thousands of distinct CDR3 sequences, 38% seen once. The sequenced sample consisted of blood. Every receptor here comes from a man between 18 and 29 years old with Graves' hyperthyroidism.

Many counts were recorded for this clonotype. The J gene is TRBJ1-5, the V gene TRBV19; 8 nucleotides align to TRBD1. Trimming at V came to 5 bases and at J to 10 bases, leaving 4 bases not matched to a gene. The V gene's germline CDR1 is LNHDA and CDR2 SQIVND (reference sequence). The CDR3 contains 12 residues. The chain's CDR3 is CASSPQGAPQHF. CDR3 bases: TGTGCCAGTAGTCCCCAGGGGGCACCCCAGCATTTT. Based on the CDR3 plus reference TRBV19 and TRBJ1-5, the full variable domain is DGGITQSPKYLFRKEGQNVTLSCEQNLNHDAMYWYRQDPGQGLRLIYYSQIVNDFQKGDIAEGYSVSREKKESFPLTVTSAQKNPTAFYLCASSPQGAPQHFGDGTRLSIL.

This chain joins TRBV5-1 and TRBJ1-1; D remains unclear. Trimming stripped 1 base from V and 0 bases from J, with 10 bases between. This CDR3 is 15 amino acids long. The germline CDR1 and CDR2 sequences are SGHRS and YFSETQ. The CDR3 spells CASSLRGDLNTEAFF. The DNA of the CDR3 is TGCGCCAGCAGCTTGCGTGGAGACTTGAACACTGAAGCTTTCTTT. Filled out from reference TRBV5-1 and TRBJ1-1, the complete variable domain reads KAGVTQTPRYLIKTRGQQVTLSCSPISGHRSVSWYQQTPGQGLQFLFEYFSETQRNKGNFPGRFSGRQFSNSRSEMNVSTLELGDSALYLCASSLRGDLNTEAFFGQGTRLTVV.

This clonotype was detected a few times. The CDR3 region has the DNA TGTGCCAGCAGCTTAGAGGGCCGGGGGAGGAACACTGAAGCTTTCTTT. The encoded protein is CASSLEGRGRNTEAFF. The rearrangement links TRBV7-2 to TRBJ1-1; perhaps TRBD1 as D (5 bases). V was trimmed by 1 base and J by 1 base, leaving 13 bases between them. The V gene's germline CDR1 is SGHTA and CDR2 FQGNSA. The CDR3 runs 16 residues. The full variable domain, rest sourced from reference TRBV7-2 and TRBJ1-1, is GAGVSQSPSNKVTEKGKDVELRCDPISGHTALYWYRQSLGQGLEFLIYFQGNSAPDKSGLPSDRFSAERTGGSVSTLTIQRTQQEDSAVYLCASSLEGRGRNTEAFFGQGTRLTVV.

The rearrangement joins TRBV19 to TRBJ2-7; 9 positions agree with TRBD2. This CDR3 is built from 13 residues. The germline CDR1 and CDR2 sequences are LNHDA and SQIVND (reference sequence). After removal of 10 bases from V and 3 bases from J, the junction contained 7 bases not matched to a gene. The CDR3 loop is CATAGGTRYEQYF. The CDR3 DNA reads TGTGCCACCGCGGGGGGGACCCGCTACGAGCAGTACTTC.

A word on this clonotype: This may stem from a read error, because a much larger clone lies one nucleotide away. This chain links TRBV29-1 with TRBJ2-2; a weak D match, TRBD1 (6 bases). The CDR3 consists of 14 residues. Germline V gene sequence: CDR1 SQVTM, CDR2 ANQGSEA. Written as DNA, the CDR3 is TGCAGCGTTGAACGAACAGGGACCACCTGGGAGCTGTTTTTT. It specifies CSVERTGTTWELFF.

The table lists this clonotype with a few counts. J is TRBJ1-1 and V is TRBV19; a weak D match, TRBD1 (5 bases). CDR1 LNHDA and CDR2 SQIVND come from the germline V gene (reference sequence). The V and J ends lost 5 bases and 1 base respectively, with 11 bases between them. There are 14 residues in the CDR3. CDR3 in DNA: TGTGCCAGTAGTCCGGACAACACGAACACTGAAGCTTTCTTT. It specifies CASSPDNTNTEAFF.

This clonotype occurred many times. This chain links TRBV10-3 with TRBJ1-1; D remains unclear. The CDR3 has 13 residues. V shed 2 bases and J shed 6 bases, with 10 bases lying between them. The germline V gene has CDR1 ENHRY and CDR2 SYGVKD. CDR3 in DNA: TGTGCCATCAGTGAGAGGTTGGCGGCTGAAGCTTTCTTT. Residues: CAISERLAAEAFF.

The chain links TRBV10-3 to TRBJ1-1, with D possibly matching TRBD1 (6 bases). The CDR3 covers 13 residues. CDR1 is ENHRY, CDR2 SYGVKD, per germline. V was shortened by 9 bases and J by 1 base, with 12 bases between the two germline ends. DNA of the CDR3: TGTGCCATTATGACAGGCCAGAACACTGAAGCTTTCTTT. Protein sequence: CAIMTGQNTEAFF.

Concerning this clonotype itself: One junction end does not reproduce the germline sequence, and a read error may be involved. The V gene is TRBV25-1, the J gene TRBJ1-3, with D possibly matching TRBD1 (5 bases). Germline values: CDR1 MGHDK, CDR2 SYGVNS. The CDR3 extends over 14 amino acids. This CDR3 reads CTSRGRGGGNTIYF. The CDR3 coding sequence is TGTACCAGCCGGGGGAGAGGAGGCGGAAACACCATATATTTT.

The table lists this clonotype with many counts. The rearrangement uses TRBV10-3 and TRBJ2-7, with a weak D call TRBD2 (5 bases). The germline V gene has CDR1 ENHRY and CDR2 SYGVKD. Trimming stripped 5 bases from V and 2 bases from J, with 10 bases between. The CDR3 is 13 amino acids. This CDR3 reads CAISPGSTYEQYF. CDR3 bases: TGTGCCATCAGTCCGGGATCGACCTACGAGCAGTACTTC.

This clonotype was counted at least ten times. The chain recombines TRBV29-1 with TRBJ1-1, with D unresolved. Looked up from germline, CDR1 is SQVTM and CDR2 is ANQGSEA. The ends were cut back, 7 bases at V and 0 bases at J, with 6 bases in the middle. CDR3 length: 11 residues. CDR3 loop: CSGLMNTEAFF. The CDR3, as DNA: TGCAGCGGGTTAATGAACACTGAAGCTTTCTTT. Supplemented by reference TRBV29-1 and TRBJ1-1, the full variable domain reads SAVISQKPSRDICQRGTSLTIQCQVDSQVTMMFWYRQQPGQSLTLIATANQGSEATYESGFVIDKFPISRPNLTFSTLTVSNMSPEDSSIYLCSGLMNTEAFFGQGTRLTVV.

In its sample, this clonotype was seen a few times. The genes are TRBV3-1 and TRBJ1-5; no definite D call. Trimming left V 11 bases short and J 6 bases short, with 14 bases between. CDR3 length: 12 residues. Germline V gene lookup returns CDR1 LGHDT and CDR2 YNNKEL (reference sequence). This CDR3 is CASGRLSQPQHF. Here the CDR3 DNA reads TGTGCCTCCGGACGGCTCAGTCAGCCCCAGCATTTT.

This clonotype was observed a handful of times. The chain has TRBV13 and TRBJ2-5, with D uncertain. The V end lost 6 bases, the J end lost 4 bases, and 9 bases lay between the germline ends. The CDR3 runs 12 residues. Germline CDR1 is PRHDT and CDR2 is FYEKMQ (reference sequence). DNA for the CDR3: TGTGCCAGCAGTCGCCAGCGAGAGACCCAGTACTTC. Amino acid sequence: CASSRQRETQYF.

This clonotype was detected ten times or more. The chain links TRBV15 to TRBJ1-1, with D possibly TRBD1 on 5 matching bases. This CDR3 region has 12 residues. CDR1 LNHNV and CDR2 YYDKDF come from the germline V gene (reference sequence). V dropped 3 bases and J dropped 11 bases, with 13 bases sitting between them. The CDR3 is CATSRADRGAFF. For the CDR3, the DNA is TGTGCCACCAGCAGGGCCGACAGAGGCGCTTTCTTT. Full variable domain (remainder filled in from reference TRBV15 and TRBJ1-1): DAMVIQNPRYQVTQFGKPVTLSCSQTLNHNVMYWYQQKSSQAPKLLFHYYDKDFNNEADTPDNFQSRRPNTSFCFLDIRSPGLGDTAMYLCATSRADRGAFFGQGTRLTVV.

The CDR3 DNA follows: TGTGCCAGCAGTCATCGACAGGCCCCGCAAGAGACCCAGTACTTC. It encodes CASSHRQAPQETQYF. J is TRBJ2-5 and V is TRBV2, with a possible D match to TRBD1 (6 bases). V lost 5 bases, J lost 2 bases, and 15 bases lay in between. Germline lookup yields CDR1 SNHLY and CDR2 FYNNEI. The CDR3 is made up of 15 amino acids.

At least ten counts were recorded for this clonotype. This chain connects TRBV29-1 to TRBJ1-1; D is unclear. V lost 4 bases and J 7 bases, leaving 7 bases between the germline ends. The germline V gene encodes CDR1 SQVTM and CDR2 ANQGSEA. The CDR3 loop spans 10 amino acids. The CDR3: CSVGHNEAFF. The CDR3 DNA reads as TGCAGCGTTGGACATAATGAAGCTTTCTTT.

The chain carries TRBV19 and TRBJ2-7, with TRBD2 as a possible D gene (5 bases). Per germline, CDR1 LNHDA and CDR2 SQIVND (reference sequence). CDR3 length equals 14 residues. V shed 5 bases and J shed 3 bases, with 14 bases lying between them. This CDR3 reads CASSPPSGIYEQYF. In nucleotides, the CDR3 is TGTGCCAGTAGTCCGCCGTCGGGGATCTACGAGCAGTACTTC.

The sample holds a few counts of this clonotype. The chain carries TRBV29-1 and TRBJ2-6; D gene uncertain. Germline V gene lookup returns CDR1 SQVTM and CDR2 ANQGSEA. The V and J ends lost 6 bases and 4 bases respectively, with 7 bases between them. The CDR3 sequence is 12 residues long. CDR3 coding DNA: TGCAGCGTGTATTCCGGGGCCAACGTCCTGACTTTC. Translated: CSVYSGANVLTF.

This clonotype was recorded at least ten times. The rearrangement links TRBV13 to TRBJ1-1, with D tentatively TRBD1 (5 bases). Germline V gene data show CDR1 as PRHDT and CDR2 as FYEKMQ (reference sequence). The V gene lost 0 bases and the J gene lost 2 bases, with 10 bases spanning the gap. CDR3 length: 15 residues. This chain's CDR3 is CASSLGRDVNTEAFF. The CDR3, as DNA: TGTGCCAGCAGCTTAGGGAGGGACGTTAACACTGAAGCTTTCTTT. The entire variable domain, with the rest obtained from reference TRBV13 and TRBJ1-1, is as follows: AAGVIQSPRHLIKEKRETATLKCYPIPRHDTVYWYQQGPGQDPQFLISFYEKMQSDKGSIPDRFSAQQFSDYHSELNMSSLELGDSALYFCASSLGRDVNTEAFFGQGTRLTVV.

With respect to this clonotype: This may come from a read error, since a much larger clone is one base off. This chain links TRBV7-9 with TRBJ1-5; weak D call: TRBD1 (5 bases). The germline CDR1 and CDR2 sequences are SEHNR and FQNEAQ (reference sequence). The length of the CDR3 is 14 residues. V dropped 4 bases and J dropped 2 bases, with 9 bases sitting between them. The CDR3: CASSYDSCNQPQHF. The CDR3 region has the DNA TGTGCCAGCAGCTATGACAGCTGCAATCAGCCCCAGCATTTT.